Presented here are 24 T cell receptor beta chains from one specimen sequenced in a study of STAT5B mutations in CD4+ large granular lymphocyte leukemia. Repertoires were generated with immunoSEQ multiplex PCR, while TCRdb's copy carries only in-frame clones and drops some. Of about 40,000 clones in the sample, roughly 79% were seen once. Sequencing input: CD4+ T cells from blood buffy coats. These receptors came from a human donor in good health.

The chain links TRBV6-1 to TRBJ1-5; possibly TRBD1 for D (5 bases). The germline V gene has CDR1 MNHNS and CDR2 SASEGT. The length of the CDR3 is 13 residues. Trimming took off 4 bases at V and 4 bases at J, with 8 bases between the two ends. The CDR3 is CASSGEGNQPQHF. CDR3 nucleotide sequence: TGTGCCAGCAGTGGAGAGGGGAATCAGCCCCAGCATTTT.

The CDR3 sequence is CASSQPTGSAFF. The CDR3 bases are TGCGCCAGCAGCCAACCGACAGGATCGGCTTTCTTT. The gene calls are TRBV5-1 and TRBJ1-1; possible D gene TRBD1, 6 bases. The germline gives CDR1 SGHRS, CDR2 YFSETQ. V lost 4 bases and J 11 bases, leaving 15 bases between the germline ends. The CDR3 is made up of 12 amino acids.

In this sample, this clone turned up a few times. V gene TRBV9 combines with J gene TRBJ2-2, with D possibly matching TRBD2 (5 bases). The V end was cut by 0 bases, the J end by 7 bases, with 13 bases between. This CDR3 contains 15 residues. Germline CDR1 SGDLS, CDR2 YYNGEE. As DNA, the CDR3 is TGTGCCAGCAGCGTAGAGCGGCAGTATATCGGGGAGCTGTTTTTT. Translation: CASSVERQYIGELFF.

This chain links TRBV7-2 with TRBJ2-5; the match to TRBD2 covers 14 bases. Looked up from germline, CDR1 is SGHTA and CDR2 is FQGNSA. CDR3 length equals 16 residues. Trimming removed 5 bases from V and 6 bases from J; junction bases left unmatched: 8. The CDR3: CASSLGTSGSGKTQYF. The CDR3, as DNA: TGTGCCAGCAGCCTGGGGACTAGCGGGAGCGGAAAGACCCAGTACTTC.

CDR3: CASSRTGDTEAFF. The DNA for the CDR3 is TGTGCCAGCAGCCGGACAGGGGACACTGAAGCTTTCTTT. The chain couples TRBV7-9 to TRBJ1-1, with 9 bases aligning to TRBD1. The CDR3 loop spans 13 amino acids. Germline CDR1 SEHNR, CDR2 FQNEAQ (reference sequence). V lost 5 bases to trimming and J lost 3 bases; unmatched junction nucleotides: 1. Based on the CDR3 plus reference TRBV7-9 and TRBJ1-1, the full variable domain is DTGVSQNPRHKITKRGQNVTFRCDPISEHNRLYWYRQTLGQGPEFLTYFQNEAQLEKSRLLSDRFSAERPKGSFSTLEIQRTEQGDSAMYLCASSRTGDTEAFFGQGTRLTVV.

CDR3 sequence reads: CASSPRGGEQYF. The DNA for the CDR3 is TGTGCCAGCAGCCCACGCGGGGGAGAGCAGTACTTC. The genes are TRBV7-2 and TRBJ2-7; 7 nucleotides agree with TRBD2. The CDR3 length is 12 residues. CDR1 is SGHTA, CDR2 FQGNSA, per germline. J gave up 7 bases and V 5 bases, and 5 bases lay outside the gene matches.

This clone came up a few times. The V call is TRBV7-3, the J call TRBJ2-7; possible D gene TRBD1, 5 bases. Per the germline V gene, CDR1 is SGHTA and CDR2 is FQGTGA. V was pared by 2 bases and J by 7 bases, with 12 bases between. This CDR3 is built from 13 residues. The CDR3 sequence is CASSLFVQGEQYF. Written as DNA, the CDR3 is TGTGCCAGCAGCTTATTCGTCCAGGGAGAGCAGTACTTC. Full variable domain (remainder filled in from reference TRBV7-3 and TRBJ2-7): GAGVSQTPSNKVTEKGKYVELRCDPISGHTALYWYRQSLGQGPEFLIYFQGTGAADDSGLPNDRFFAVRPEGSVSTLKIQRTERGDSAVYLCASSLFVQGEQYFGPGTRLTVT.

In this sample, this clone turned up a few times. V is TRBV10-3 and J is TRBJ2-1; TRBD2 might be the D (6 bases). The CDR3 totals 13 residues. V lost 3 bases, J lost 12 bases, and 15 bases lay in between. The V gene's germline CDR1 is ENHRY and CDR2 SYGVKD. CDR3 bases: TGTGCCATCAGTGACCCTGGCGGGATTAGGCAGTTCTTC. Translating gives CAISDPGGIRQFF.

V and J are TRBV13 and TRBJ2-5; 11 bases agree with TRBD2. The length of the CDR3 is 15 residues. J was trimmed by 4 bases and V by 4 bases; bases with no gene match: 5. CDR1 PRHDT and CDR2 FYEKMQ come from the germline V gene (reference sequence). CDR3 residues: CASSSLAGGGETQYF. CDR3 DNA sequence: TGTGCCAGCAGCTCTCTAGCGGGAGGAGGAGAGACCCAGTACTTC.

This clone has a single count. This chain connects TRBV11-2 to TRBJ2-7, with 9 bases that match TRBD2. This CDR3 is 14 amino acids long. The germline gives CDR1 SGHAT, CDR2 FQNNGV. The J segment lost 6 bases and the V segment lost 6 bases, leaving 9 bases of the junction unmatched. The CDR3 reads CASRPYAGGLEQYF. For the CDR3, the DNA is TGTGCCAGCAGACCTTACGCGGGAGGGCTCGAGCAGTACTTC.

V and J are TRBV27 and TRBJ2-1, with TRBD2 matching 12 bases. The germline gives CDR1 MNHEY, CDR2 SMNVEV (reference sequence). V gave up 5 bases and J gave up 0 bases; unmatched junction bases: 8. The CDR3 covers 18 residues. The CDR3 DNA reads TGTGCCAGCAGTGCATTGACTAGCGGGAGATTCTCCTACAATGAGCAGTTCTTC. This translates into CASSALTSGRFSYNEQFF.

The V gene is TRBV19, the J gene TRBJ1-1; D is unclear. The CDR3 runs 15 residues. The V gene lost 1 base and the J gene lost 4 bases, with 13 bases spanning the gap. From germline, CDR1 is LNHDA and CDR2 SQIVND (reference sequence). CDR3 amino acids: CASSIGGSMITEAFF. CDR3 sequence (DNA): TGTGCCAGTAGTATAGGCGGGTCTATGATCACTGAAGCTTTCTTT. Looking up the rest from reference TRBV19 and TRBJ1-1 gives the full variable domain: DGGITQSPKYLFRKEGQNVTLSCEQNLNHDAMYWYRQDPGQGLRLIYYSQIVNDFQKGDIAEGYSVSREKKESFPLTVTSAQKNPTAFYLCASSIGGSMITEAFFGQGTRLTVV.

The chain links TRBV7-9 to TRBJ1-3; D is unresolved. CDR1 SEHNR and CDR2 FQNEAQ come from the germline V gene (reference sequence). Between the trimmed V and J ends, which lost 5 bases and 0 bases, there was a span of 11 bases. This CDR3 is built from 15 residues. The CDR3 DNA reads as TGTGCCAGCAGCCCCACAGCGGCCTCTGGAAACACCATATATTTT. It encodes CASSPTAASGNTIYF. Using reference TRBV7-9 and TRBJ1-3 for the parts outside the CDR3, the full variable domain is DTGVSQNPRHKITKRGQNVTFRCDPISEHNRLYWYRQTLGQGPEFLTYFQNEAQLEKSRLLSDRFSAERPKGSFSTLEIQRTEQGDSAMYLCASSPTAASGNTIYFGEGSWLTVV.

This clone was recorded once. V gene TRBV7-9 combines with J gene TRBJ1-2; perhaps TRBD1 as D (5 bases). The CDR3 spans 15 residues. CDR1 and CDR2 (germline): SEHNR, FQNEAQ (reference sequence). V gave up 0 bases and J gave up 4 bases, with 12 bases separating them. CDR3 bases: TGTGCCAGCAGCTTAGCGGGGGGGAACGGCTATGGCTACACCTTC. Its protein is CASSLAGGNGYGYTF.

The CDR3 coding sequence is TGTGCCATCAGCGGGTGGCGCGATGAGCAGTTCTTC. Translating gives CAISGWRDEQFF. The chain carries TRBV10-3 and TRBJ2-1; D remains unclear. Germline loops: CDR1 ENHRY, CDR2 SYGVKD. The ends were cut back, 6 bases at V and 8 bases at J, with 11 bases in the middle. The CDR3 spans 12 residues.

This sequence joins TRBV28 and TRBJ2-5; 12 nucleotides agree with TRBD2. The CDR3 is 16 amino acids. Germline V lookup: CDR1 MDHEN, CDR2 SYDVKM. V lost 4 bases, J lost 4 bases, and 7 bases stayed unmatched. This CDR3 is CASSSSSGGDPETQYF. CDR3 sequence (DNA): TGTGCCAGCAGTTCTTCTAGCGGGGGGGACCCAGAGACCCAGTACTTC.

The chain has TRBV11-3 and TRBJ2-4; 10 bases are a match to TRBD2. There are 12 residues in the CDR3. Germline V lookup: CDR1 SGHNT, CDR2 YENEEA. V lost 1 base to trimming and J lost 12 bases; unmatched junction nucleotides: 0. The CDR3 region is CASSLVAGGQYF. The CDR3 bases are TGTGCCAGCAGCTTAGTAGCGGGGGGTCAGTACTTC.

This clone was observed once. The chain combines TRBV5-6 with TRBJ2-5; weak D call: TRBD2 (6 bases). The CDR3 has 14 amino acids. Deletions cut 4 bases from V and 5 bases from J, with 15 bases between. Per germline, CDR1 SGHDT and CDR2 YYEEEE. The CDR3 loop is CASSPLSAGETQYF. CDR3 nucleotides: TGTGCCAGCAGCCCATTGTCAGCGGGTGAGACCCAGTACTTC. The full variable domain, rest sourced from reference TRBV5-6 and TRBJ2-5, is DAGVTQSPTHLIKTRGQQVTLRCSPKSGHDTVSWYQQALGQGPQFIFQYYEEEERQRGNFPDRFSGHQFPNYSSELNVNALLLGDSALYLCASSPLSAGETQYFGPGTRLLVL.

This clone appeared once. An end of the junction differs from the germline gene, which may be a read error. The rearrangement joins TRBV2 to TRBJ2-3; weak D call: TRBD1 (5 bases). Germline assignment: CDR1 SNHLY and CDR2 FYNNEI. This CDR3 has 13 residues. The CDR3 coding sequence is TGTGCCGGCAGGGTAGGGGTCACAGATACGCAGTATTTT. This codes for CAGRVGVTDTQYF.

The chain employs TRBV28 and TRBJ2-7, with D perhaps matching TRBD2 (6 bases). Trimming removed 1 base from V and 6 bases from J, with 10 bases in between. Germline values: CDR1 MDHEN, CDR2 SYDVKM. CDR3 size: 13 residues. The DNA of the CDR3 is TGTGCCAGCAGTTTATTGGCAGCGGGCGAGCAGTACTTC. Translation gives CASSLLAAGEQYF.

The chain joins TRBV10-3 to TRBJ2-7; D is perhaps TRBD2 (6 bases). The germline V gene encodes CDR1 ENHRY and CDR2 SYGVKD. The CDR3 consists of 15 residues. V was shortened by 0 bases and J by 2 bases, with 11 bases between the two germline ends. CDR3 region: CAISESTSSTYEQYF. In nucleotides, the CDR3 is TGTGCCATCAGTGAGTCGACTAGTTCGACCTACGAGCAGTACTTC.

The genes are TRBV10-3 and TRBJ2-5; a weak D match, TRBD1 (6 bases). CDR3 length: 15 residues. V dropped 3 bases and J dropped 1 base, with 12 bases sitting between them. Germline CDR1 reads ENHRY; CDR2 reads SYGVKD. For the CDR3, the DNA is TGTGCCATCAGTGACAGGCAGGGGATCCAAGAGACCCAGTACTTC. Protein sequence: CAISDRQGIQETQYF.

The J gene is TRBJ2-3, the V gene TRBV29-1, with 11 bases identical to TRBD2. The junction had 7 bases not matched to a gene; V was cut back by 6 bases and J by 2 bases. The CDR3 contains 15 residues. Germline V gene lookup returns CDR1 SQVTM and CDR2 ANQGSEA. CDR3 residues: CSVLTSGSTTDTQYF. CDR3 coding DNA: TGCAGCGTACTAACTAGCGGGAGTACCACAGATACGCAGTATTTT.

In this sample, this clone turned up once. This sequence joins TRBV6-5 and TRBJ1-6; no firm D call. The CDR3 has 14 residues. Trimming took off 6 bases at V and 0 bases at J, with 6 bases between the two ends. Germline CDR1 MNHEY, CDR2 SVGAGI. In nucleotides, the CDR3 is TGTGCCAGCAGGCAGAGCTCCTATAATTCACCCCTCCACTTT. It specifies CASRQSSYNSPLHF.